These T cell receptor beta chains were read from a single sample in a study of siplizumab effects on memory and regulatory T cells. Repertoires were generated with immunoSEQ multiplex PCR, while TCRdb's copy carries only in-frame clones and drops some. The repertoire holds fewer than 110,000 clones, with around nine tenths as singletons. Material: non-Treg CD4+ T cells sorted from blood. Source of these receptors: a human donor in good health. Each CDR3 is given with its conserved first and last residue. The D gene is left open where the match is weak. A clone size is listed for some rows: how often the clone was seen (once, few, many), or a class if it is expanded.

TRBJ2-1 TRBD2 13 TRBV9 NA CASGLAAYNEQFF TGTGCCAGCGGACTAGCGGCCTACAATGAGCAGTTCTTC
TRBJ1-2 NA 13 TRBV5-6 NA CASSATVNYGYTF TGTGCCAGCAGCGCCACAGTAAACTATGGCTACACCTTC
TRBJ2-2 NA 13 TRBV2 NA CASYSGGPGELFF TGTGCCAGCTATTCAGGCGGCCCCGGGGAGCTGTTTTTT
TRBJ2-5 NA 15 TRBV19 NA CASSMGPGAGETQYF TGTGCCAGTAGTATGGGGCCAGGGGCAGGGGAGACCCAGTACTTC
TRBJ2-1 TRBD1 16 TRBV6-5 NA CASSYSITGGYNEQFF TGTGCCAGCAGTTACTCGATCACAGGGGGCTACAATGAGCAGTTCTTC
TRBJ1-2 NA 12 TRBV2 NA CASSATGYGYTF TGTGCCAGCAGCGCGACAGGATACGGCTACACCTTC
TRBJ2-5 TRBD2 16 TRBV15 NA CATSRDPLTSGETQYF TGTGCCACCAGCAGAGACCCTCTAACTAGCGGAGAGACCCAGTACTTC
TRBJ1-5 TRBD1 15 TRBV4-1 NA CASSQGIQGNQPQHF TGCGCCAGCAGCCAAGGTATACAGGGGAATCAGCCCCAGCATTTT
TRBJ2-7 NA 14 TRBV5-1 NA CASSSAGTPPEQYF TGCGCCAGCAGCTCGGCCGGGACACCACCCGAGCAGTACTTC
TRBJ2-1 NA 16 TRBV6-4 NA CASRPPPQRAYNEQFF TGTGCCAGCAGACCCCCCCCTCAGCGGGCCTACAATGAGCAGTTCTTC
TRBJ2-1 NA 11 TRBV20-1 NA CSASSISEQFF TGCAGTGCTAGCAGCATAAGCGAGCAGTTCTTC
TRBJ2-3 NA 13 TRBV27 NA CASSSPTADTQYF TGTGCCAGCAGTTCCCCGACAGCAGATACGCAGTATTTT
TRBJ2-4 TRBD1 14 TRBV5-4 once CASSSTGTVNIQYF TGTGCCAGCAGCTCCACCGGGACAGTAAACATTCAGTACTTC
TRBJ2-2 NA 13 TRBV6-6 NA CASRSLNTGELFF TGTGCCAGCAGATCTCTGAACACCGGGGAGCTGTTTTTT
TRBJ2-5 NA 13 TRBV5-1 few CASSRAKEETQYF TGCGCCAGCAGCCGAGCAAAAGAAGAGACCCAGTACTTC
TRBJ1-2 NA 13 TRBV6-5 NA CASTGGEYYGYTF TGTGCCAGCACCGGCGGAGAATACTATGGCTACACCTTC
TRBJ2-3 NA 15 TRBV19 NA CASSIRARRTDTQYF TGTGCCAGTAGTATACGCGCGAGACGCACAGATACGCAGTATTTT
TRBJ2-3 NA 14 TRBV7-3 NA CASSPSGGTDTQYF TGTGCCAGCAGCCCGTCTGGGGGCACAGATACGCAGTATTTT
TRBJ1-5 NA 12 TRBV28 NA CASSFFRQPQHF TGTGCCAGCAGTTTTTTTAGACAGCCCCAGCATTTT
TRBJ2-7 NA 11 TRBV18 NA CASSPGSEQYF TGTGCCAGCTCACCCGGGAGTGAGCAGTACTTC
TRBJ2-1 TRBD1 14 TRBV30 NA CAWRRKRTGLEQFF TGTGCCTGGAGAAGAAAACGGACAGGGCTTGAGCAGTTCTTC
TRBJ1-5 NA 17 TRBV4-1 once CASSQDQLALSNQPQHF TGCGCCAGCAGCCAAGATCAATTGGCCCTTAGCAATCAGCCCCAGCATTTT
TRBJ2-3 NA 14 TRBV5-6 NA CASSLLSSTDTQYF TGTGCCAGCAGCTTGCTATCTAGCACAGATACGCAGTATTTT
TRBJ1-4 NA 15 TRBV2 NA CASSAQGLTNEKLFF TGTGCCAGCAGCGCCCAGGGGTTAACTAATGAAAAACTGTTTTTT
TRBJ2-1 NA 13 TRBV30 NA CAWSGRRYNEQFF TGTGCCTGGAGCGGGCGTCGTTACAATGAGCAGTTCTTC
TRBJ1-1 NA 13 TRBV6-1 NA CASSEEVVAVAFF TGTGCCAGCAGTGAAGAGGTGGTAGCCGTGGCCTTCTTT
TRBJ2-7 TRBD2 17 TRBV5-1 NA CASSLAAGQREGREQYF TGCGCCAGCAGCTTGGCGGCCGGCCAGCGGGAGGGCCGGGAGCAGTACTTC
TRBJ1-4 NA 14 TRBV30 NA CAWSPRATNEKLFF TGTGCCTGGAGCCCCAGGGCCACTAATGAAAAACTGTTTTTT
TRBJ2-1 NA 17 TRBV27 NA CASSLSGGAGIHNEQFF TGTGCCAGCAGTTTAAGTGGAGGGGCGGGAATACACAATGAGCAGTTCTTC
TRBJ2-1 NA 14 TRBV5-1 NA CASSLGDRYNEQFF TGCGCCAGCAGCTTGGGGGACCGTTACAATGAGCAGTTCTTC
TRBJ2-1 TRBD2 12 TRBV19 NA CASSSSGGLKFF TGTGCCAGTAGTTCCTCGGGGGGATTGAAGTTCTTC
TRBJ2-7 NA 15 TRBV27 NA CASSLSSRGFSEQYF TGTGCCAGCAGTTTATCAAGTCGAGGGTTCAGCGAGCAGTACTTC
TRBJ2-6 TRBD1 19 TRBV28 NA CASSPFPTGGLPGANVLTF TGTGCCAGCTCTCCGTTCCCGACAGGGGGCTTACCTGGGGCCAACGTCCTGACTTTC
TRBJ1-1 NA 11 TRBV18 NA CASSPGTEAFF TGTGCCAGCTCACCGGGGACTGAAGCTTTCTTT
TRBJ2-1 TRBD2 18 TRBV5-4 NA CASSDRRGSGVSYNEQFF TGTGCCAGCAGCGACCGCCGTGGCAGCGGGGTCTCCTACAATGAGCAGTTCTTC
TRBJ2-7 TRBD1 14 TRBV5-1 few CASGTGRINYEQYF TGCGCCAGCGGGACAGGGAGAATAAATTACGAGCAGTACTTC
TRBJ2-2 TRBD2 15 TRBV19 NA CASNPTSGNTGELFF TGTGCCAGTAACCCTACTAGCGGCAACACCGGGGAGCTGTTTTTT